A single count supports the clone carrying this TCR beta chain. This specimen comes from a study of blood T cell repertoires in COVID-19. Study summary: Nucleic acid was either cDNA or gDNA, and it came from T cells, B-cell-depleted T cells, or PBMCs.

This table comes from immunoSEQ multiplex PCR, and its TCRdb copy is limited to in-frame clones, with some not included. The profile shows about 74,000 clones, 80% to 95% of them singletons. Germline-derived CDR1 and CDR2 are SNHLY and FYNNEI. V was trimmed by 5 bases and J by 4 bases, leaving 8 bases between them. The CDR3 runs 12 residues. The rearrangement joins TRBV2 to TRBJ1-2; D is possibly TRBD1 (6 bases). This sequence was found in a woman in her fifties or sixties with active COVID-19. The sample was peripheral blood. The CDR3 bases are TGTGCCAGCAGTAAGGACAGCTATGGCTACACCTTC. It is translated as CASSKDSYGYTF.